The 5 T cell receptor beta chains below were found in one sample sequenced in a study of blood T cell repertoires in COVID-19 (dated by TCRdb to 2019 to 2021). Library creation used the immunoSEQ multiplex PCR assay. TCRdb stores this immuneACCESS table with in-frame sequences only. Part of the clones is absent; in the studies checked, under half of the shortfall reflects unresolved V genes, and no reason is known for the rest. The sample table contains 200,000 to 300,000 clones; only one count was recorded for about 85% of them. The ten largest account for just under 6.5% of the sample. Material for sequencing was peripheral blood. Receptor source: a woman aged 55-75 years with active or convalescent COVID-19.

This chain joins TRBV3-1 (or the pseudogene TRBV3-2) and TRBJ2-1; D is ambiguous. Germline CDR1 is LGHDT and CDR2 is YNNKEL (reference sequence). V lost 5 bases, J lost 6 bases, and 14 bases lay in between. This CDR3 region has 14 residues. The CDR3 DNA reads as TGTGCCAGCAGCGCTACCTATTTTCGCAATGAGCAGTTCTTC. Translating it yields CASSATYFRNEQFF.

The chain uses TRBV19 and TRBJ1-5; 9 bases align to TRBD1. Trimming cost V 3 bases and J 0 bases; bases outside gene matches: 9. The germline V gene encodes CDR1 LNHDA and CDR2 SQIVND (reference sequence). CDR3 length equals 18 residues. CDR3 DNA sequence: TGTGCCAGTAGTATTTTCGGGACAGGGTTGTTTAGCAATCAGCCCCAGCATTTT. It translates to CASSIFGTGLFSNQPQHF.

The genes are TRBV19 and TRBJ2-5; TRBD2 matches 7 bases. J gave up 6 bases and V 4 bases, and 14 bases lay outside the gene matches. This CDR3 has 16 residues. Germline V gene sequence: CDR1 LNHDA, CDR2 SQIVND (reference sequence). CDR3: CASSTRRGSQGKTQYF. As DNA, the CDR3 is TGTGCCAGTAGTACGCGGCGGGGGTCGCAAGGGAAGACCCAGTACTTC.

This chain joins TRBV28 and TRBJ1-1; D is unresolved. V lost 8 bases and J lost 1, with 11 bases in between. The CDR3 is made up of 13 amino acids. The germline CDR1 and CDR2 sequences are MDHEN and SYDVKM. The CDR3 region is CASVSSQNTEAFF. CDR3 in DNA: TGTGCCAGCGTTAGTTCCCAGAACACTGAAGCTTTCTTT.

V is TRBV19 and J is TRBJ1-5, with D maybe TRBD1 (6 bases). Trimming took 7 bases from V and 3 from J, leaving 13 bases between them. The germline CDR1 and CDR2 sequences are LNHDA and SQIVND (reference sequence). The CDR3 runs 14 residues. In DNA form, the CDR3 reads TGTGCCAGTACCGGGGCAGGGGCCAATCAGCCCCAGCATTTT. Protein product: CASTGAGANQPQHF.